These T cell receptor beta chains were read from a single sample in a study of tumor and adjacent non-tumor tissue in lung cancer. One entry per CDR3 protein results from TCRdb running MiXCR on the multiplex PCR reads. The data hold more than 35,000 distinct CDR3 sequences, with 60% to 65% observed a single time. Sequenced input: distant non-tumor lung tissue. These receptors all stem from a woman in her forties with non-small cell lung cancer. CDR3s include the opening cysteine and the closing phenylalanine or tryptophan. A D gene is named only where the DNA matches it firmly. Expanded clones are given a class, and other clones once, few, many or no size at all.

abundance,d_gene,j_gene,v_gene,CDR3nt,CDR3aa
NA,NA,TRBJ2-1,TRBV6-2/TRBV6-3,TGTGCCAGCAGTTCCGGTGACTGGACCGTCAATGAGCAGTTCTTC,CASSSGDWTVNEQFF
NA,NA,TRBJ2-6,TRBV29-1,TGCGGCGTTGGAATCTACGGACCCTCTGGGGCCAACGTCCTGACTTTC,CGVGIYGPSGANVLTF
NA,TRBD1,TRBJ1-1,TRBV11-1,TGTGCCAGCGTCCTCGCGGGACAGCGAATCACTGAGGCTTTCTTT,CASVLAGQRITEAFF
NA,NA,TRBJ1-1,TRBV20-1,TGCAGTGCTGTCAGGAGCAACACTGAAGCTTTCTTT,CSAVRSNTEAFF
many,NA,TRBJ2-3,TRBV6-1,TGTGCCAGCTCGGCGGGGCTAGCTAACACAGATACGCAGTATTTT,CASSAGLANTDTQYF
few,NA,TRBJ2-5,TRBV25-1,TGTGCCGGCAGTGCACATCAAGAGACCCAGTACTTC,CAGSAHQETQYF
NA,NA,TRBJ1-1,TRBV6-2/TRBV6-3,TGTGCCAGCAGTATGTACACTGAAGCCTTCTTT,CASSMYTEAFF
NA,NA,TRBJ2-1,TRBV14,TGTGCCAGCAGCCAGAGCCTGAGGGCGCGGGGTGAGCAGTTCTTC,CASSQSLRARGEQFF
few,TRBD1,TRBJ2-5,TRBV25-1,TGTGCCAGTCGATCGGGACAGGGAGGGGGGTACCAAGAGACCCAGTACTTC,CASRSGQGGGYQETQYF
NA,TRBD2,TRBJ2-5,TRBV19,TGTGCCAGTAGTACCGGACTAGCGGGACAAGAGACCCAGTACTTC,CASSTGLAGQETQYF
NA,TRBD2,TRBJ2-3,TRBV11-2,TGTACCAGCTGCTTAGTGGCGGGAGAGGCAGATACGCAGTATTTT,CTSCLVAGEADTQYF
NA,NA,TRBJ2-7,TRBV20-1,TGCAGTGCTAGAACCGTGACCCTGGATCCGTGCGAGCAGTACTTC,CSARTVTLDPCEQYF
many,TRBD1,TRBJ1-1,TRBV5-6,TGTGCCAGCAGCTTGGCAGGGGGGAACACTGAAGCTTTCTTT,CASSLAGGNTEAFF